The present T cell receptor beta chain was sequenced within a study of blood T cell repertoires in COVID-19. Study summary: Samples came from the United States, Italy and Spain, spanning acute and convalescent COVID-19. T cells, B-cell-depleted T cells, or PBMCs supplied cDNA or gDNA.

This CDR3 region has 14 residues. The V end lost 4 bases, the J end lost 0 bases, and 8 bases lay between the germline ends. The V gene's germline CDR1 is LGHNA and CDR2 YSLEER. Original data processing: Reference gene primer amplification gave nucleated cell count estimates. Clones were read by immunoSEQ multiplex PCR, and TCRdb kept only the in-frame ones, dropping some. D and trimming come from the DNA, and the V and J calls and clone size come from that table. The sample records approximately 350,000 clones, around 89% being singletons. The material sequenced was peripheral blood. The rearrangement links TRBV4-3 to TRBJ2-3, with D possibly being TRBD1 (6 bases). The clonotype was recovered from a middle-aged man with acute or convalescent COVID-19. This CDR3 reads CASSPQGSTDTQYF. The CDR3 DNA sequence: TGCGCCAGCAGCCCGCAGGGGAGCACAGATACGCAGTATTTT.